This T cell receptor (beta chain) derives from a study of CD8 T cells in Susac syndrome. Concerning this clonotype: Its antigen is not known.

General observations from the study: By the study's own acknowledgment, its TCR sequencing and HLA analysis included relatively few individuals.

The CDR3 spans 11 residues. Germline loops: CDR1 ENHRY, CDR2 SYGVKD. After extraction with the RNeasy kit, about 0.45 to 1 ug of the RNA was reverse transcribed using random hexamers. Each CDR3 protein gets one entry after TCRdb re-called the immunoSEQ multiplex PCR reads with MiXCR. Of around 130,000 distinct CDR3 sequences listed, 85% to 95% are singletons. The TCR originated in a human donor in good health. The sample was CD4+ T cells from PBMCs. The chain joins TRBV10-3 to TRBJ2-5; 7 positions agree with TRBD2. The J call is doubtful: the DNA matches TRBJ2-1 better. CDR3 sequence: CAISPGTTQFF. The CDR3 DNA reads as TGTGCCATCAGTCCCGGGACTACCCAGTTCTTC.